Listed here are 15 T cell receptor beta chains from one sample, sequenced in a study of sequential checkpoint blockade in melanoma. Treatment: randomized to nivolumab then ipilimumab (arm A) or the reverse (arm B). Produced via immunoSEQ multiplex PCR; TCRdb's table is partial and in-frame only. The sample carries under 2,500 clones, roughly 28% recorded once. The material was tumor tissue (inferred from file names), obtained from a patient given nivolumab and ipilimumab in sequence. The receptors here all came from a human donor with melanoma.

The table lists this clone with a few counts. The chain is built from TRBV7-7 and TRBJ2-1; TRBD2 is a possible D gene (6 bases). This CDR3 spans 16 amino acids. Deletions cut 7 bases from V and 0 bases from J, with 16 bases between. Looked up from germline, CDR1 is SSHAT and CDR2 is FNYEAQ (reference sequence). CDR3 region: CASTIGGESSYNEQFF. In DNA form, the CDR3 reads TGTGCCAGCACCATCGGCGGGGAGAGCTCCTACAATGAGCAGTTCTTC.

By its share, this clone is medium-sized (0.01 to 0.1%). J is TRBJ1-2 and V is TRBV6-8; D might be TRBD1 (6 bases). Germline V gene sequence: CDR1 MNHGY, CDR2 SAAAGT. V was pared by 2 bases and J by 6 bases, with 16 bases between. The CDR3 is made up of 15 amino acids. CDR3 nucleotides: TGTGCCAGCAGTTACGGGCAGGGGAACGGTGATGGCTACACCTTC. It codes for CASSYGQGNGDGYTF.

V gene TRBV12-5 combines with J gene TRBJ1-1, with D possibly being TRBD1 (5 bases). CDR3 size: 12 residues. CDR1 and CDR2 (germline): LGHNT, FRNRAP. CDR3 DNA sequence: TGTGCCAGCGCGACAGAGAACACTGAAGCTTTCTTT. This translates into CASATENTEAFF.

This rearrangement joins TRBV6-8 to TRBJ2-3; weak D call: TRBD1 (5 bases). V was cut by 8 bases and J by 3 bases, with 12 bases left in between. Germline V lookup: CDR1 MNHGY, CDR2 SAAAGT. The CDR3 loop spans 13 amino acids. The CDR3 loop reads CASGAVRTDTQYF. Written as DNA, the CDR3 is TGTGCCAGCGGGGCAGTACGAACAGATACGCAGTATTTT.

This clone was counted a few times. The V gene is TRBV30, the J gene TRBJ2-7; TRBD2 aligns across 8 bases. CDR1 is GTSNPN and CDR2 is SVGIG in the germline V gene (reference sequence). Unmatched junction bases numbered 12, after V lost 0 bases and J lost 2 bases. The CDR3 loop spans 17 amino acids. The CDR3 sequence: CAWSVPPRLARTYEQYF. The CDR3 coding sequence is TGTGCCTGGAGTGTACCCCCACGACTAGCGCGGACCTACGAGCAGTACTTC.

By share, this clone ranks as medium-sized. This chain uses TRBV11-3 with TRBJ2-3; D call uncertain. Between the trimmed V and J ends, which lost 1 base and 0 bases, there was a span of 8 bases. CDR3 length: 15 amino acids. From germline, CDR1 is SGHNT and CDR2 YENEEA. The CDR3 reads CASSLGAASTDTQYF. CDR3 DNA: TGTGCCAGCAGCTTAGGGGCGGCGAGCACAGATACGCAGTATTTT.

This clone is judged medium-sized. The V and J genes are TRBV11-3 and TRBJ1-3; tentatively, D is TRBD1 (6 bases). The V end was cut by 5 bases, the J end by 9 bases, with 23 bases between. This CDR3 spans 16 amino acids. Germline-derived CDR1 and CDR2 are SGHNT and YENEEA. CDR3 sequence reads: CASSLSTGYDFGTIYF. The CDR3 bases are TGTGCCAGCAGCCTCTCGACAGGATACGATTTCGGCACCATATATTTT. The full variable domain, its missing parts supplied by reference TRBV11-3 and TRBJ1-3, is EAGVVQSPRYKIIEKKQPVAFWCNPISGHNTLYWYLQNLGQGPELLIRYENEEAVDDSQLPKDRFSAERLKGVDSTLKIQPAELGDSAVYLCASSLSTGYDFGTIYFGEGSWLTVV.

The rearrangement uses TRBV19 and TRBJ2-3, with D perhaps matching TRBD2 (6 bases). The CDR3 loop spans 12 amino acids. Trimming took off 6 bases at V and 6 bases at J, with 10 bases between the two ends. CDR1 and CDR2 from the germline V gene are LNHDA and SQIVND (reference sequence). CDR3 region: CASREGTDTQYF. The CDR3 region has the DNA TGTGCCAGTAGGGAGGGGACGGATACGCAGTATTTT. The whole variable domain, filled in from reference TRBV19 and TRBJ2-3, reads DGGITQSPKYLFRKEGQNVTLSCEQNLNHDAMYWYRQDPGQGLRLIYYSQIVNDFQKGDIAEGYSVSREKKESFPLTVTSAQKNPTAFYLCASREGTDTQYFGPGTRLTVL.

The rearrangement links TRBV10-2 to TRBJ2-7; either TRBD1 or TRBD2 may supply D (5 bases each). This CDR3 is 13 amino acids long. Germline assignment: CDR1 WSHSY and CDR2 SAAADI. V was trimmed by 4 bases and J by 1 base, leaving 8 bases between them. In DNA form, the CDR3 reads TGCGCCAGCAGTGGGGGACCGTCCTACGAGCAGTACTTC. Protein product: CASSGGPSYEQYF.

The chain employs TRBV11-3 and TRBJ2-7; a possible D gene is TRBD1 (6 bases). V lost 5 bases to trimming and J lost 0 bases, with 11 bases between them. This CDR3 spans 14 amino acids. The germline V gene encodes CDR1 SGHNT and CDR2 YENEEA. In DNA form, the CDR3 reads TGTGCCAGCAGCCCCGCAGGGGTCTCCTACGAGCAGTACTTC. It codes for CASSPAGVSYEQYF.

This clone appeared a few times. V gene TRBV28 combines with J gene TRBJ1-1; no firm D call. The CDR3 extends over 12 amino acids. CDR1 MDHEN and CDR2 SYDVKM come from the germline V gene. V shed 3 bases and J shed 0 bases, with 2 bases lying between them. The CDR3 nucleotides read TGTGCCAGCAGTTTGGTGAACACTGAAGCTTTCTTT. Its protein is CASSLVNTEAFF.

This clone was detected a few times. This sequence joins TRBV6-8 and TRBJ2-3; D call uncertain. Germline CDR1 reads MNHGY; CDR2 reads SAAAGT. Trimming cost V 4 bases and J 9 bases, with 17 bases left between them. The CDR3 is 14 amino acids. Here the CDR3 DNA reads TGTGCCAGCAGTTCCCCGACTTGGCTGGGGACGCAGTATTTT. Encoded protein: CASSSPTWLGTQYF.

This clone was seen only a few times. The chain links TRBV6-8 to TRBJ1-1; D perhaps matches TRBD1 (6 bases). The CDR3 consists of 13 residues. CDR1 MNHGY and CDR2 SAAAGT come from the germline V gene. V was clipped by 6 bases and J by 2 bases, with 10 bases between them. CDR3 protein: CASSYRANTEAFF. For the CDR3, the DNA is TGTGCCAGCAGCTACAGGGCCAACACTGAAGCTTTCTTT.

This clone was found a few times. An end of the junction does not agree with germline; a read error may underlie this. The J gene is TRBJ2-5, the V gene TRBV7-6; D unclear. Germline V gene sequence: CDR1 SGHVS, CDR2 FNYEAQ. The CDR3 sequence is 14 residues long. CDR3 loop: CASSLREGQETQYF. Written as DNA, the CDR3 is TGTGCTAGCAGCTTAAGGGAAGGACAAGAGACCCAGTACTTC.

This clone was observed a handful of times. This rearrangement joins TRBV6-8 to TRBJ1-1; possibly TRBD1 for D (5 bases). CDR1 MNHGY and CDR2 SAAAGT come from the germline V gene. V lost 6 bases to trimming and J lost 1 base, with 9 bases between them. This CDR3 is built from 13 residues. The CDR3 bases are TGTGCCAGCAGGGTAACAGGGAACACTGAAGCTTTCTTT. As protein: CASRVTGNTEAFF.